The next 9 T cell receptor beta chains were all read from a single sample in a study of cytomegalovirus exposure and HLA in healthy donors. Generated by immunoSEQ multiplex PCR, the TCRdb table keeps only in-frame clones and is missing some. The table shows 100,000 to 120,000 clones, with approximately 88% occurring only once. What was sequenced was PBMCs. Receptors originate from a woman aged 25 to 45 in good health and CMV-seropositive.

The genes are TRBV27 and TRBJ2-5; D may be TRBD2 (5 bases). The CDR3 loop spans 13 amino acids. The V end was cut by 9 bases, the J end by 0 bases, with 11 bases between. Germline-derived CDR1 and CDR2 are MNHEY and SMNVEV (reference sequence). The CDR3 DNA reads TGTGCCAGTAAGCGGCTAAACCAAGAGACCCAGTACTTC. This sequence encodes CASKRLNQETQYF.

The DNA for the CDR3 is TGTGCCAGCAGTTTAAGAAGTCGGGACAGGGTCGGTCAGCCCCAGCATTTT. As protein: CASSLRSRDRVGQPQHF. The chain combines TRBV27 with TRBJ1-5, with 9 bases fitting TRBD1. V was clipped by 2 bases and J by 6 bases; unmatched bases: 11. Germline CDR1 MNHEY, CDR2 SMNVEV (reference sequence). There are 17 residues in the CDR3.

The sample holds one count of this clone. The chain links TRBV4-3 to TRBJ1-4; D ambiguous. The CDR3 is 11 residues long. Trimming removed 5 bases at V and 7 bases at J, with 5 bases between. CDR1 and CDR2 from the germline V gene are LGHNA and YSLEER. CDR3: CASSGGEKLFF. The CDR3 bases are TGCGCCAGCAGCGGAGGTGAAAAACTGTTTTTT.

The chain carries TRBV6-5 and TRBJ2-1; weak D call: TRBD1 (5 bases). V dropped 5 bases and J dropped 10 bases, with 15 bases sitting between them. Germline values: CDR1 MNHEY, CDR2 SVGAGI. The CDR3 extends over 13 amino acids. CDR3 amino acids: CASSDGASREQFF. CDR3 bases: TGTGCCAGCAGTGATGGGGCCTCCCGCGAGCAGTTCTTC.

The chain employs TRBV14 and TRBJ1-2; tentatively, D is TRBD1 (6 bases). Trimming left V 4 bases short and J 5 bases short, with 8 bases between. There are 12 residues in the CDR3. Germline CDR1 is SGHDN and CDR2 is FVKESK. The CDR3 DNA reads TGTGCCAGCAGCCCCCAGGGGTATGGCTACACCTTC. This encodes CASSPQGYGYTF.

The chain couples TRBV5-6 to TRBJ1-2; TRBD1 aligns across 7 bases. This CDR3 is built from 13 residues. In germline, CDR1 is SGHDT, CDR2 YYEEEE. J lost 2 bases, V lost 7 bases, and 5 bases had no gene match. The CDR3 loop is CASGQVSNYGYTF. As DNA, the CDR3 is TGTGCCAGCGGACAGGTTTCGAACTATGGCTACACCTTC.

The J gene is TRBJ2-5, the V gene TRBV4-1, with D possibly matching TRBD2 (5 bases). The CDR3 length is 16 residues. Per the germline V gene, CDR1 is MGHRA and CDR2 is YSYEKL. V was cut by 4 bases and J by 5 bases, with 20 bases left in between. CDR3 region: CASSPLLGSERETQYF. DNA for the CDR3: TGCGCCAGCAGCCCGCTCCTCGGGTCTGAGCGGGAGACCCAGTACTTC.

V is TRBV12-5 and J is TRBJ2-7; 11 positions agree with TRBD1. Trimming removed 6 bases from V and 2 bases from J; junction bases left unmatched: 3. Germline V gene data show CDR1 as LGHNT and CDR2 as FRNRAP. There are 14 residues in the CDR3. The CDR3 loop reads CASGSGQGAYEQYF. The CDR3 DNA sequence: TGTGCTAGTGGGTCGGGACAGGGGGCCTACGAGCAGTACTTC.

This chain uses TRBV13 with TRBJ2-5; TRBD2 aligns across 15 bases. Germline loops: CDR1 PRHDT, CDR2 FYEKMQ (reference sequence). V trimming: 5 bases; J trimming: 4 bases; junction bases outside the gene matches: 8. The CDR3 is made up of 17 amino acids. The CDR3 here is CASSIRTSGRAIETQYF. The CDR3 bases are TGTGCCAGCAGCATAAGGACTAGCGGGAGGGCCATAGAGACCCAGTACTTC.